This T cell receptor (beta chain) was profiled in a study of T cell responses to AZD1222 COVID-19 vaccine (dated by TCRdb to the early 2020s). Turning to the overall study: A total of about 240 trial participants underwent TCR sequencing, of whom about 210 received two doses of AZD1222 and some 25 received two doses of the MenACWY control vaccine. Trial participants were enrolled by age into subgroups of 18-55, 56-69 and 70-plus years, and around 150, 29 and 61 TCR-sequenced participants, respectively, were included in these subgroups.

The CDR3 regions of human TCRbeta chains were analyzed by immunosequencing. As for the original processing: Repertoire TCRs were matched against a reference library of SARS-CoV-2-specific TCRs generated with the MIRA antigen-specificity platform. Breadth meant the fraction of unique TCRs that were SARS-CoV-2-associated, whereas depth meant the fraction of total T cells that were SARS-CoV-2-associated. Using the MIRA data, each spike-specific TCR was mapped to the spike region that the TCR reacts to and placed in a CD4 or CD8 class. Log10-transformed breadth and depth values were compared by one-way ANOVA with Sidak's multiple comparisons tests. TCRdb holds this immuneACCESS table with in-frame rearrangements only. Some clones are missing; in checked studies, unresolved V genes explain under half, and the rest has no known cause. Clone size and the V and J calls come from that table; the DNA yielded D and trimming. For this sample there are around 140,000 clones; almost 95% appear just once. About 10% of the sample is in the top ten clones.

The label giving this sample's time point can be read as: about 28 days (+/-7) after the second vaccine dose. AZD1222 recipients whose second dose came at about 4 weeks and those whose second dose came at about 12 weeks were combined into one group, since spike-specific TCR depth and breadth did not differ between the two schedules. Vaccinee samples were obtained from the UK trials COV001 and COV002, which included a single-blind randomized controlled phase 2/3 trial of AZD1222 (ChAdOx1 nCoV-19) in healthy adults. Trial participant PBMC samples were collected at day 0 and day 28 after the second dose for TCRbeta chain sequencing. What the work shows at the level of the full study, not this receptor alone: Reportedly, almost half of the unique spike-specific TCRs recognized epitopes lying outside the regions that are mutated in the B.1.351 and B.1.1.7 variants. Conclusions about previously exposed vaccinees are limited, since just 6 or 7 AZD1222 recipients were seropositive for SARS-CoV-2 at baseline. No day 14 peak-response samples were available, so repertoires were characterized only after the peak T cell response. Spike-specific TCR breadth and depth rose significantly after two AZD1222 doses compared with day 0 and with MenACWY recipients. In the small 56-69-year group, the increase in depth fell short of significance, most likely because of low power. The vaccine-associated CD4 TCRs covered the entire spike protein, and the dominant responses fell in regions 160-218 and 743-854. Participants were mostly white British and included more females than males, and it was suggested by the authors that clonal diversity may have been underestimated.

CDR1 and CDR2, per the germline V gene, are SNHLY and FYNNEI. Taken from cysteine to valine, the CDR3 has 16 residues. CDR3 DNA only is kept here, 48 bases in frame from base 1. V trim: 7 bases; J trim: 2 bases; unmatched bases: 14. Comments on this clone: The specificity of this receptor is unknown. It has no much larger one-base neighbor in the sample; base qualities were not kept.

This receptor was obtained from an adult who received the AZD1222 COVID-19 vaccine. The input for sequencing was peripheral blood, taken 28 days after the second AZD1222 dose. The sequence joins TRBV2 to TRBJ2-7; TRBD1 lines up with 7 middle nucleotides. The sequenced DNA is TGTGCCAGCACTCGAGGGGGCGGCCCCCCTACCTACGAGCAGTACGTC. Its product reads: CASTRGGGPPTYEQYV.